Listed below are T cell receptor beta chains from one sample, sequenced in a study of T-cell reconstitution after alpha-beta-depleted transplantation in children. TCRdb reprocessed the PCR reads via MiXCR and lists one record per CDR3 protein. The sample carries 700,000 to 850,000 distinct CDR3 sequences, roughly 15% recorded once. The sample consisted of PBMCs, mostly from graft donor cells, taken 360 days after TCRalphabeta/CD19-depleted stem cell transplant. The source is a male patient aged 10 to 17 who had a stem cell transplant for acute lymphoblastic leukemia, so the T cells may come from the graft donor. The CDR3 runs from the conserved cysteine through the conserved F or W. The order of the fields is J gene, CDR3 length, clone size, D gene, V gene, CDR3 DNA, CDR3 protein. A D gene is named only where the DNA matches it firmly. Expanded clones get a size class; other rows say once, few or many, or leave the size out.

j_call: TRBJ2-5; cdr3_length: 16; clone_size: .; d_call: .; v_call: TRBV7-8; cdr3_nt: TGTGCCAGCAGCTTAGCGGGCGGCAGCGGATGGGGGACCCAGTACTTC; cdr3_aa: CASSLAGGSGWGTQYF
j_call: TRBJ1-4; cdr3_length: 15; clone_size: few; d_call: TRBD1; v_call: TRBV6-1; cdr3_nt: TGTGCCAGTTCCACCGGGACAGGGGCGGGTGAAAAACTGTTTTTT; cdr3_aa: CASSTGTGAGEKLFF
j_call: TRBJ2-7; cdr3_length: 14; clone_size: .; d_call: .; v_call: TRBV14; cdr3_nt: TGTGCCAGCAGCCAACTAGACAGGAACTACGAGCAGTACTTC; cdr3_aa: CASSQLDRNYEQYF
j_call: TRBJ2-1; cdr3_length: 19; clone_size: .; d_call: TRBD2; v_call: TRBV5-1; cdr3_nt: TGCGCCAGCAGCCCGACTAGCGGGACGAACTGGGGCTCCTACAATGAGCAGTTCTTC; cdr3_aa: CASSPTSGTNWGSYNEQFF
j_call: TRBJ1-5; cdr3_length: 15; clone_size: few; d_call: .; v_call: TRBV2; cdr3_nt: TGTGCCAGCAGTGGCCCGGGTGGGGGCAATCAGCCCCAGCATTTT; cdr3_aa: CASSGPGGGNQPQHF
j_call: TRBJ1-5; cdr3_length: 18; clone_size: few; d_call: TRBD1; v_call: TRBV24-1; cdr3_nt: TGTGCCACCAGTGACCCTAGGACAGGGGGCCAAGGCAATCAGCCCCAGCATTTT; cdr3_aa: CATSDPRTGGQGNQPQHF
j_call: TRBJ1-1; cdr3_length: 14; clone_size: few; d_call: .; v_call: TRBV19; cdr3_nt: TGTGCCAGCCGGGGCCCAACGAGGAACACTGAAGCTTTCTTT; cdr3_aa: CASRGPTRNTEAFF
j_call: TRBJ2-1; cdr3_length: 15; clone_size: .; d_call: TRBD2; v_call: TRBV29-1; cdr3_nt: TGCAGCGTTGTGCCGGGACTAGCGGGGTACAATGAGCAGTTCTTC; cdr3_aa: CSVVPGLAGYNEQFF
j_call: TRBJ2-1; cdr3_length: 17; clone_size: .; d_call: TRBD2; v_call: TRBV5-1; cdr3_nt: TGCGCCAGCAGCACCCGACTAGCGGGACAGTACTACAATGAGCAGTTCTTC; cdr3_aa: CASSTRLAGQYYNEQFF
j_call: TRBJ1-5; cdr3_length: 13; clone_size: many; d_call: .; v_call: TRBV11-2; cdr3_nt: TGTGCCAGCAGCTTAGTTCCGGATCAGCCCCAGCATTTT; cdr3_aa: CASSLVPDQPQHF
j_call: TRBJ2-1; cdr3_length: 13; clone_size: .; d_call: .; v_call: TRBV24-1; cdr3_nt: TGTGCCACCAGTGATTTAGGGGTGCATGAGCAGTTCTTC; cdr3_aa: CATSDLGVHEQFF
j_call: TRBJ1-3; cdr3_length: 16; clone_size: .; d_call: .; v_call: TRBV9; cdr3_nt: TGTGCCAGCAGCGTAGCCCCGGGGGCGGCTGGAAACACCATATATTTT; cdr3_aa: CASSVAPGAAGNTIYF
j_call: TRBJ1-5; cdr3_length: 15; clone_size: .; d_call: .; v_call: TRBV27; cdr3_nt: TGTGCCAGCAGTACCATACAGGGTGTCAATCAGCCCCAGCATTTT; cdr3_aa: CASSTIQGVNQPQHF
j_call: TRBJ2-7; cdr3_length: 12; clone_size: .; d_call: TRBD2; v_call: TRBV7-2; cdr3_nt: TGTGCCAGCCGACTAGCGTCTTACGAGCAGTACTTC; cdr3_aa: CASRLASYEQYF
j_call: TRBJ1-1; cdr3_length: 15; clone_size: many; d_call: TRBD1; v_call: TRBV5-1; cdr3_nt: TGCGCCAGCAGCTTAATCAGGGGGGCGAACACTGAAGCTTTCTTT; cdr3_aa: CASSLIRGANTEAFF
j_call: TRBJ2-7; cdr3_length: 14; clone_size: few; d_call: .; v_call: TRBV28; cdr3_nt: TGTGCCAGCAGTCCCAATCCGGCCTCCTACGAGCAGTACTTC; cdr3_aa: CASSPNPASYEQYF
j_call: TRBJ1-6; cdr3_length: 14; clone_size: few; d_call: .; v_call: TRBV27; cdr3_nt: TGTGCCAGCAGTTTTCAGGCGTATAATTCACCCCTCCACTTT; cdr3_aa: CASSFQAYNSPLHF
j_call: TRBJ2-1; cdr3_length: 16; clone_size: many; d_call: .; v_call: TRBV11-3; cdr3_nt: TGTGCCAGCAGCTTAACCGGGACAATAACAGGCAATGAGCAGTTCTTC; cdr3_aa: CASSLTGTITGNEQFF
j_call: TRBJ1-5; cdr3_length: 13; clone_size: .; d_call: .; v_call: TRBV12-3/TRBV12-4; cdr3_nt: TGTGCCAGCAGTTTGGGGGCCTTACAGCCCCAGCATTTT; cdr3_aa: CASSLGALQPQHF
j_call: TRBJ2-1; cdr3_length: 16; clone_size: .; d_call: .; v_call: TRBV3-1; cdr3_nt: TGTGCCAGCAGCCAAGAGGCACTCCATGCGTCCCGTGAGCAGTTCTTC; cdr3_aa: CASSQEALHASREQFF
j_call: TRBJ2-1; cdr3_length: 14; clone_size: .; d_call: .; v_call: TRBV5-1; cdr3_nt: TGCGCCAGCAGCAGACCACAGGGTGTCAATGAGCAGTTCTTC; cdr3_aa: CASSRPQGVNEQFF
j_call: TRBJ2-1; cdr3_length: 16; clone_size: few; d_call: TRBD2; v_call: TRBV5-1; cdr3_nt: TGCGCCAGCAGCGGACGAGGGACTAGCTCCTACAATGAGCAGTTCTTC; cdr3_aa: CASSGRGTSSYNEQFF
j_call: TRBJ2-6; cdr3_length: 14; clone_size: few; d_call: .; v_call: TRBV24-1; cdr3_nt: TGTGCCACCAGTGGGATCTCTGGGGCCAACGTCCTGACTTTC; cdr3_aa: CATSGISGANVLTF
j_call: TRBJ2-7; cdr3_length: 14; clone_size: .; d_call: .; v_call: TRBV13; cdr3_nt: TGTGCCAGCAGCCTTCAGGCTATCTCCTACGAGCAGTACTTC; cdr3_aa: CASSLQAISYEQYF
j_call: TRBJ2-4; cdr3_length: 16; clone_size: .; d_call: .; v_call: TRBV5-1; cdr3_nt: TGCGCCAGCAGCCGAGGGACGGATATAGCCAAAAACATTCAGTACTTC; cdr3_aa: CASSRGTDIAKNIQYF
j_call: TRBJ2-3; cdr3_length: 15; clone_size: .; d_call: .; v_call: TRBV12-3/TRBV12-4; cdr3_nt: TGTGCCAGCAGTTTAGCCCGGACAGTCACAGATACGCAGTATTTT; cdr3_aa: CASSLARTVTDTQYF
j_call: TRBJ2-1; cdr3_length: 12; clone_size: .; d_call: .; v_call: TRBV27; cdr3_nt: TGTGCCAGCAGCAGGAGAGTGAATGAGCAGTTCTTC; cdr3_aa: CASSRRVNEQFF
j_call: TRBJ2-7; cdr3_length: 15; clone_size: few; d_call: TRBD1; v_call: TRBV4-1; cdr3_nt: TGCGCCAGCAGCCCGGTAGGGGGCAAGGCCTACGAGCAGTACTTC; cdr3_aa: CASSPVGGKAYEQYF
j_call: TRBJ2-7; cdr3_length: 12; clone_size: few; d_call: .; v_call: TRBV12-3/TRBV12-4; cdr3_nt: TGTGCCAGCAGTTTGTCAGGGAACAAGCAGTACTTC; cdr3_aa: CASSLSGNKQYF
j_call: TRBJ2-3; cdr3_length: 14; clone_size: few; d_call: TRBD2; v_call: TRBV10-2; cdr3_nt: TGCGCCACCGTAGCGGGCACTAGCACAGATACGCAGTATTTT; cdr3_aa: CATVAGTSTDTQYF
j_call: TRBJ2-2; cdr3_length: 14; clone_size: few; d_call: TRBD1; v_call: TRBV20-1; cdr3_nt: TGCAGTGCTAGAGATAACAGGGGGACCGGGGAGCTGTTTTTT; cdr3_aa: CSARDNRGTGELFF
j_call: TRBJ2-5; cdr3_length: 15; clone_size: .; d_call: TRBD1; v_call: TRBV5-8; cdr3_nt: TGTGCCAGCAGCCAGGGACAGGGGGCGTCAGAGACCCAGTACTTC; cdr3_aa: CASSQGQGASETQYF
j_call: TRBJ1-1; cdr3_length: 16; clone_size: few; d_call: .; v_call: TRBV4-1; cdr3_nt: TGCGCCAGCAGCCAAGACCCCGGGCCTAGGGGCACTGAAGCTTTCTTT; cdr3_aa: CASSQDPGPRGTEAFF
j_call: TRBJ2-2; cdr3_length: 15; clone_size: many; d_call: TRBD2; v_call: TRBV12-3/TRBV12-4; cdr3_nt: TGTGCCAGCAGTCTCTGGACTAGTCGCACCGGGGAGCTGTTTTTT; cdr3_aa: CASSLWTSRTGELFF
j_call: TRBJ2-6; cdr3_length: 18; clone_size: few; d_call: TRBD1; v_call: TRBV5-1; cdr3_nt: TGCGCCAGCGGGATCTCGGACAGGGGGCTAGCTGGGGCCAACGTCCTGACTTTC; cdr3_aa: CASGISDRGLAGANVLTF
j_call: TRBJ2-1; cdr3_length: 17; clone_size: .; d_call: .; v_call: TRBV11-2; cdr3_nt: TGTGCCAGCAGCTTAGAATTAGGAGGCCCATCCTACAATGAGCAGTTCTTC; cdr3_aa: CASSLELGGPSYNEQFF
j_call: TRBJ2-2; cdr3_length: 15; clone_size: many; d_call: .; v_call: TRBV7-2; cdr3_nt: TGTGCCAGCAGCCAACTCAGGGTTGACACCGGGGAGCTGTTTTTT; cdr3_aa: CASSQLRVDTGELFF
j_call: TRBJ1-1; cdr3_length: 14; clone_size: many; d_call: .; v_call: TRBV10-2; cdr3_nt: TGCGCCAGCAAAGGGATTCGGGAGAACACTGAAGCTTTCTTT; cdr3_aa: CASKGIRENTEAFF
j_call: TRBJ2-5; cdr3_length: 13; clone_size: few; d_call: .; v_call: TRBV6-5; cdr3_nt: TGTGCCAGCAGTTACGGGGCAGAAGAGACCCAGTACTTC; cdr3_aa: CASSYGAEETQYF
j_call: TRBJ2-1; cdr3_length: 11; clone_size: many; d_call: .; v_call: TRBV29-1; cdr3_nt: TGCAGCGTTGGGCTGAACAATGAGCAGTTCTTC; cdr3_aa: CSVGLNNEQFF
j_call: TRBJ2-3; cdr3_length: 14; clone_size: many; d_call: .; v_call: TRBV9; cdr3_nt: TGTGCCAGCAGCGAAGCGCCCCCCACAGATACGCAGTATTTT; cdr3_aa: CASSEAPPTDTQYF
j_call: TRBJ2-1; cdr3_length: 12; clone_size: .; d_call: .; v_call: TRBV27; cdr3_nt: TGTGCCAGCAGTCCTCTAGGACCTGAGCAGTTCTTC; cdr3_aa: CASSPLGPEQFF
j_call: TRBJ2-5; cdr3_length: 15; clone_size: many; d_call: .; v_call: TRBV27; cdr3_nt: TGTGCCAGCAGTTTTTTCACAGGAAAAAGAAAGCTCCAGTACTTC; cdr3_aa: CASSFFTGKRKLQYF
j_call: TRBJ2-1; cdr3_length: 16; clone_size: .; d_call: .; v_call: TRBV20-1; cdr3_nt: TGCAGTGCCCCGCCCGGGGGGCGCAAAAGGTACAATGAGCAGTTCTTC; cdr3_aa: CSAPPGGRKRYNEQFF
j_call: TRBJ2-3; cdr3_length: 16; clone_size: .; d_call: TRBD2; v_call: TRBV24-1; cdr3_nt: TGTGCCACCAGCGAATTCGCCGCAACTAGCGCAGATACGCAGTATTTT; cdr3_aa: CATSEFAATSADTQYF
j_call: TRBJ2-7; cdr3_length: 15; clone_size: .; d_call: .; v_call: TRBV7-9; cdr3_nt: TGTGCCAGCAGCTTTCTCAAGGTCCAGCGATACGAGCAGTACTTC; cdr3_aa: CASSFLKVQRYEQYF
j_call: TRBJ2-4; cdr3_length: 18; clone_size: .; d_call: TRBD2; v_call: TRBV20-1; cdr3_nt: TGCAGTGCTAGAGGACTAGCGGGGTATGGGGGGGCCAAAAACATTCAGTACTTC; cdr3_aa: CSARGLAGYGGAKNIQYF
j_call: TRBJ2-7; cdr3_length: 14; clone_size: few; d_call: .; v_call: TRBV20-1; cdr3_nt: TGCAGTGCTAGAGATGAGCAGAGCTCCTACGAGCAGTACTTC; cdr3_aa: CSARDEQSSYEQYF
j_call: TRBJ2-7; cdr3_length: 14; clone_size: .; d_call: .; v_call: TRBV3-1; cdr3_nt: TGTGCCAGCAGCCGGGACGGGAACTCCTACGAGCAGTACTTC; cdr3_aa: CASSRDGNSYEQYF
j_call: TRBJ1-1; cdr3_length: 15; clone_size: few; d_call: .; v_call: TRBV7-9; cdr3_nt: TGTGCCAGCAGCTTAGGAGGGGCGGGGGACCTCGTAGCTTTCTTT; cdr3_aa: CASSLGGAGDLVAFF
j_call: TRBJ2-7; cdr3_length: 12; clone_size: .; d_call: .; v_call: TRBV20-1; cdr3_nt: TGTAGTGCTGCCCGCCTTTCTTACAAGCAGTACTTC; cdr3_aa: CSAARLSYKQYF
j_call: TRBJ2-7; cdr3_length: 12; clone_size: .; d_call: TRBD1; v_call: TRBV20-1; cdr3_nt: TGCAGGGGGGACAGGGGAAACTACGAGCAGTACTTC; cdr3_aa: CRGDRGNYEQYF
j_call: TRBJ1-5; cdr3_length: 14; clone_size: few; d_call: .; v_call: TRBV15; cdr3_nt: TGTGCCACCAGCCACGGGACACTCAATCAGCCCCAGCATTTT; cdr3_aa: CATSHGTLNQPQHF
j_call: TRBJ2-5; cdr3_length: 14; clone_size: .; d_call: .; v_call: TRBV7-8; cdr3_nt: TGTGCCAGCAGTCCCACGGGGCGGACTAACGGCCCGTACTTC; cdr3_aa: CASSPTGRTNGPYF
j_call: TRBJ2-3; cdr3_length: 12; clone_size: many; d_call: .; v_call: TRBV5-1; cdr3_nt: TGCGCCAGCAGGGAGTTGGCAGATACGCAGTATTTT; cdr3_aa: CASRELADTQYF